The sample holds many counts of the clone carrying this TCR beta chain. Investigators amplified TCR beta CDR3 regions from RNA transcripts. HTBI primers were used in a first-round RT-PCR, which preceded a second-round multiplex PCR. TCRdb reprocessed the multiplex PCR reads via MiXCR and lists one record per CDR3 protein. Of almost 750,000 distinct CDR3 sequences in the sample, 35% to 50% were seen once. This sample is part of a study of Graves' ophthalmopathy and Graves' hyperthyroidism. CDR3 length: 12 residues. V lost 7 bases to trimming and J lost 7 bases; unmatched junction nucleotides: 1. Germline V gene data show CDR1 as SGHTA and CDR2 as FQGNSA.

Sequences were obtained from peripheral blood. The chain links TRBV7-2 to TRBJ1-5; 10 bases agree with TRBD1. The receptor was isolated from an adult man with Graves' ophthalmopathy. The CDR3 loop is CASKDRGQPQHF. CDR3 bases: TGTGCCAGCAAGGACAGGGGGCAGCCCCAGCATTTT.